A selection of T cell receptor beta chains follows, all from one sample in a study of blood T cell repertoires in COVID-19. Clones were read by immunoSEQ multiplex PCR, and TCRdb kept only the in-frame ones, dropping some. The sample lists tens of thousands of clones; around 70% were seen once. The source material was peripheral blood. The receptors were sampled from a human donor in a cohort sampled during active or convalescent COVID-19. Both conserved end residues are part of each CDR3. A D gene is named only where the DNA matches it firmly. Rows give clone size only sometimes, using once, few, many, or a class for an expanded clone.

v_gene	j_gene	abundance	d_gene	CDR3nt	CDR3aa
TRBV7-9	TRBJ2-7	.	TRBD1	TGTGCCAGCAGCTTAGCCCGGACAGGGGTAAACGAGCAGTACTTC	CASSLARTGVNEQYF
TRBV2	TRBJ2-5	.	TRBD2	TGTGCCAGTCGGACTAGCGGGTCAGAGACCCAGTACTTC	CASRTSGSETQYF
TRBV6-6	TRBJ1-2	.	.	TGTGCCAGCGCGATTCTTAACTATGGCTACACCTTC	CASAILNYGYTF
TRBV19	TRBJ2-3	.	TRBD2	TGTGCCAGTACCGGGACTAGCGGGAGGAGGGATACGCAGTATTTT	CASTGTSGRRDTQYF
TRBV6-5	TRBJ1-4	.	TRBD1	TGTGCCAGCAGCCATGACAGGGGCAATGAAAAACTGTTTTTT	CASSHDRGNEKLFF
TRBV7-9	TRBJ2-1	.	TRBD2	TGTGCCAGCAGCTTAGCGGGGGGGATAGGTGTGAATGAGCAGTTCTTC	CASSLAGGIGVNEQFF
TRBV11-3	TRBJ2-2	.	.	TGTGCCAGCAGCTTGCGAACGGGAGCCAACACCGGGGAGCTGTTTTTT	CASSLRTGANTGELFF
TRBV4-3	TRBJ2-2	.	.	TGCGCCAGCAGCCAAGATAGGGGTTACTCCGGGGAGCTGTTTTTT	CASSQDRGYSGELFF
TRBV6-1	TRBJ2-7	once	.	TGTGCCAGCAGTGAAATTCGGGGCTACGAGCAGTACTTC	CASSEIRGYEQYF
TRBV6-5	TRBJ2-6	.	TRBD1	TGTGCCAGCATATCGCAGGGGGCTGGGGCCAACGTCCTGACTTTC	CASISQGAGANVLTF
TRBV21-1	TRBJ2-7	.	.	TGTGCCAGCAGCCAAATTCGCCTACCAGTTCAGGGGGACGAGCAGTACTTC	CASSQIRLPVQGDEQYF
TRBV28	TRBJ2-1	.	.	TGTGCCAGCAGTTTTGCTAGCCTAGCGCGGTCTTACAATGAGCAGTTCTTC	CASSFASLARSYNEQFF
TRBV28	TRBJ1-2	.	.	TGTGTTACCGCGGGGGCGGGTAACTATGGCTACACCTTC	CVTAGAGNYGYTF
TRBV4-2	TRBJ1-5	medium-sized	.	TGTGCCAGCAGCCAAGATCGAGGGGCAGGGGTCGGTCAGCCCCAGCATTTT	CASSQDRGAGVGQPQHF